The rows below give T cell receptor beta chains drawn from one sample of a study of blood T cell repertoires in COVID-19. Using immunoSEQ multiplex PCR, the repertoire was profiled, and TCRdb retains in-frame clones only, with some absent. The table includes about 310,000 clones, about nine tenths detected once. The source material was PBMCs or T cells enriched from blood (not recorded which). These receptors were collected from a man in his fifties or sixties who had recovered from COVID-19. The CDR3 runs from the conserved cysteine through the conserved F or W. The D gene is left open where the match is weak.

v_gene	j_gene	d_gene	CDR3nt	CDR3aa
TRBV5-1	TRBJ2-2	.	TGCGCCAGCAGCTTGGGACTCGCTGGCACCGGGGAGCTGTTTTTT	CASSLGLAGTGELFF
TRBV19	TRBJ1-2	TRBD1	TGTGCCAGTACCCCGGTCACAGGGGGCGACTATGGCTACACCTTC	CASTPVTGGDYGYTF
TRBV7-9	TRBJ1-2	.	TGTGCCAGCAGCCCCGGGACACACTATGGCTACACCTTC	CASSPGTHYGYTF
TRBV3-1/TRBV3-2	TRBJ2-7	.	TGTGCCAGCAGCCGAACAGGGTACGAGCAGTACTTC	CASSRTGYEQYF
TRBV19	TRBJ2-1	.	TGTGCCAGCTCCCCCGGCGGGCAGAGGCTATACAATGAGCAGTTCTTC	CASSPGGQRLYNEQFF
TRBV20-1	TRBJ2-7	.	TGCAGTGCTAGCCGTCAGGGTGTACAGTACTTC	CSASRQGVQYF
TRBV29-1	TRBJ2-3	.	TGCAGCGTTCCTTCAGGGGAATTCACAGATACGCAGTATTTT	CSVPSGEFTDTQYF
TRBV5-1	TRBJ2-3	TRBD1	TGCGCCAGCAGCTGGACAGGGGCAGATACGCAGTATTTT	CASSWTGADTQYF
TRBV18	TRBJ2-7	TRBD1	TGTGCCAGCACCCGGGACAGAACCTACGAGCAGTACTTC	CASTRDRTYEQYF
TRBV27	TRBJ1-6	TRBD1	TGTGCCAGCAGACCCCATCGGGGACAGGGAAACTCACCCCTCCACTTT	CASRPHRGQGNSPLHF
TRBV28	TRBJ1-2	.	TGTGCCAGCAGTTTCCAGGACAGCTACACCTTC	CASSFQDSYTF
TRBV11-2	TRBJ1-1	.	TGTGCCAGCAGCTTAGGCGGTACAGGGCATCCCGAAGCTTTCTTT	CASSLGGTGHPEAFF
TRBV28	TRBJ2-7	TRBD2	TGTGCCAGCAGTGATCCAGCGGGAGCCGCCTACGAGCAGTACTTC	CASSDPAGAAYEQYF
TRBV6-1	TRBJ2-7	.	TGTGCCAGCAGTGAAATCGTACAGGGACCCTACGAGCAGTACTTC	CASSEIVQGPYEQYF
TRBV4-1	TRBJ2-1	TRBD2	TGCGCCAGCAGCCCCGGCACTAGCGGGAGTTCTTCTCCTACTGCCTTGGGGCAGTTCTTC	CASSPGTSGSSSPTALGQFF
TRBV28	TRBJ2-3	TRBD1	TGTGCCAGCAGGGGTCGGACAGGGACAGATACGCAGTATTTT	CASRGRTGTDTQYF
TRBV5-1	TRBJ1-2	TRBD1	TGCGCCAGCAGTTCCCGGACAGGGGCGGCAGATGGCTACACCTTC	CASSSRTGAADGYTF